The rows below give T cell receptor beta chains drawn from one sample of a study of T cells in Graves' hyperthyroidism and ophthalmopathy. Each CDR3 protein gets one entry after TCRdb re-called the multiplex PCR reads with MiXCR. The table shows a few hundred thousand distinct CDR3 sequences, with roughly 22% occurring only once. Input material: blood. These receptors were collected from a woman in her 70s with Graves' ophthalmopathy. The CDR3 runs from the conserved cysteine through the conserved F or W. A D gene is named only where the DNA matches it firmly. The listing skips clone size in some rows; elsewhere it reads once, few, many or a size class.

clone size,J gene,V gene,D gene,CDR3 DNA,CDR3 protein
-,TRBJ2-7,TRBV7-9,TRBD2,TGTGCCAGCTCACCACAGACCTCCGGGACTAGCGCGATGGAGCAGTACTTC,CASSPQTSGTSAMEQYF
few,TRBJ1-5,TRBV12-3/TRBV12-4,-,TGTGCCAGCAGTTTGGGACCTCAGCCCCAGCATTTT,CASSLGPQPQHF
-,TRBJ1-1,TRBV6-4,-,TGTGCCAGCAGTGTAGCGGCAGGGAGGGTGAACACTGAAGCTTTCTTT,CASSVAAGRVNTEAFF
-,TRBJ1-2,TRBV19,-,TGTGCCAGTACCGCATTGCCTAACTATGGCTACACCTTC,CASTALPNYGYTF
few,TRBJ1-1,TRBV27,-,TGTGCCACACCCGGGACGAAGGTTGGGAAGAACACTGAAGCTTTCTTT,CATPGTKVGKNTEAFF
-,TRBJ2-3,TRBV4-1,TRBD2,TGCGCCAGCAGCCAAGAATCTACCGGGAGGTCTGATACGCAGTATTTT,CASSQESTGRSDTQYF
-,TRBJ2-1,TRBV11-2,TRBD2,TGTGCCAGCAGTAAAGTACGGGGACTAGCGGGAGACAATGAGCAGTTCTTC,CASSKVRGLAGDNEQFF
-,TRBJ2-1,TRBV6-5,-,TGTGCCAGCAGTTACCATACAGGGAGCTCCTACAATGAGCAGTTCTTC,CASSYHTGSSYNEQFF
many,TRBJ2-1,TRBV6-1,-,TGTGCCAGCAGTCCCCGGGGTAACTACAATGAGCAGTTCTTC,CASSPRGNYNEQFF
-,TRBJ1-2,TRBV10-3,TRBD1,TGTGCCATCAGTGACAAAGGACAGGTTATCAACTATGGCTACACCTTC,CAISDKGQVINYGYTF
-,TRBJ1-2,TRBV2,-,TGTGCCAGCAGCCCGCAGGGTTCTGCCAGCTATGGCTACACCTTC,CASSPQGSASYGYTF
few,TRBJ1-1,TRBV5-1,-,TGCGCCAGCAGATCCGACGAGAGGGCTGAAGCTTTCTTT,CASRSDERAEAFF
few,TRBJ2-4,TRBV24-1,-,TGTGCCACCAGTGATTTGTGGGAAGGAAACATTCAGTACTTC,CATSDLWEGNIQYF
-,TRBJ2-1,TRBV7-3,TRBD1,TGTGCCAGCAGGCAAACAGGGGGAGATGGCAATGAGCAGTTCTTC,CASRQTGGDGNEQFF
-,TRBJ2-1,TRBV29-1,TRBD2,TGCAGCGTTGAGGGCCTAGCGGAAAGCTCCTACAATGAGCAGTTCTTC,CSVEGLAESSYNEQFF
-,TRBJ2-1,TRBV11-1,-,TGTGCCAGCAGCTTAGCATCCTCCAGCAGCTACTACAATGAGCAGTTCTTC,CASSLASSSSYYNEQFF
many,TRBJ2-7,TRBV7-2,-,TGTGCCAGCAGCTCCCAGGGGGAGGGCTCCTACGAGCAGTACTTC,CASSSQGEGSYEQYF
-,TRBJ1-6,TRBV16,-,TGTGCCAGCGGGGGACACTATAATTCACCCCTCCACTTT,CASGGHYNSPLHF
-,TRBJ2-3,TRBV7-3,-,TGTGCCAGCAGCTTAAAGTCTAGCGGCACAGATACGCAGTATTTT,CASSLKSSGTDTQYF
few,TRBJ2-1,TRBV2,TRBD2,TGTGCCAGCAGGGGCTGGACAGGGGCTTCGACTAGCGGGAGCGGGTGGTCCTACAATGAGCAGTTCTTC,CASRGWTGASTSGSGWSYNEQFF
-,TRBJ1-2,TRBV29-1,TRBD1,TGCAACGTTGCGGGACAGGGACATGGCTACACCTTC,CNVAGQGHGYTF
few,TRBJ2-5,TRBV2,-,TGTGCCAGCGCAGCAGTAAAAGAGACCCAGTACTTC,CASAAVKETQYF
-,TRBJ2-7,TRBV20-1,-,TGCAGTGCTGCCGGGACAATCGACGAGCAGTACTTC,CSAAGTIDEQYF
-,TRBJ2-7,TRBV18,-,TGTGCCAGCTCACCTTCGCTATTGGGGCCTGCCTACGAGCAGTACTTC,CASSPSLLGPAYEQYF
-,TRBJ2-6,TRBV19,-,TGTGCCAGTAGGAGAACCGAGGCCAACGTCCTGACTTTC,CASRRTEANVLTF
-,TRBJ2-1,TRBV27,-,TGTGCCAGCAGTTCTATAGGTTTAAATGAGCAGTTCTTC,CASSSIGLNEQFF
-,TRBJ1-2,TRBV12-3/TRBV12-4,TRBD1,TGTGCCAGCAGGCGACAGGGGTCTAACTATGGCTACACCTTC,CASRRQGSNYGYTF
-,TRBJ2-2,TRBV5-1,-,TGCGCCAGCAGCTTTAGGGGGGCGAACACCGGGGAGCTGTTTTTT,CASSFRGANTGELFF
-,TRBJ1-6,TRBV6-1,-,TGTGCCAGCAGTGGGGGGACGGAAGGTTCACCCCTCCACTTT,CASSGGTEGSPLHF
many,TRBJ1-2,TRBV7-2,-,TGTGCCAGCAGCTTAGCGGCGCGCTACACCTTC,CASSLAARYTF
-,TRBJ2-7,TRBV11-2,-,TGTGCCAGCAGCTTAGATTTAACGGGAGTGGTCGAGCAGTACTTC,CASSLDLTGVVEQYF
-,TRBJ1-1,TRBV11-2,TRBD1,TGTGCCAGCAGCATACGGGACAGTGAAGCTTTCTTT,CASSIRDSEAFF
many,TRBJ2-1,TRBV6-2/TRBV6-3,-,TGTGCCAGCACCCGTGGCTCCTACAATGAGCAGTTCTTC,CASTRGSYNEQFF
many,TRBJ2-1,TRBV7-2,-,TGTGCCAGCATGCGGTTATACAATGAGCAGTTCTTC,CASMRLYNEQFF
many,TRBJ2-7,TRBV28,-,TGTGCCACGGGGTTGTGGCAGGGCGATGAGCAGTACTTC,CATGLWQGDEQYF
-,TRBJ1-3,TRBV6-1,TRBD1,TGTGCCAGCAGGCGACAGGGGTCCTCTGGAAACACCATATATTTT,CASRRQGSSGNTIYF
-,TRBJ2-7,TRBV10-1,TRBD1,TGCGCCAGCAGTGACATCGGACAGGGAGACTACGAGCAGTACTTC,CASSDIGQGDYEQYF
-,TRBJ1-1,TRBV20-1,TRBD1,TGCAGTGCTGGACAGGCGTCAAACACTGAAGCTTTCTTT,CSAGQASNTEAFF
few,TRBJ2-7,TRBV12-3/TRBV12-4,TRBD2,TGTGCCAGCAGTTTAGGTGGGAGGGCCCTCGAGCAGTACTTC,CASSLGGRALEQYF
few,TRBJ1-4,TRBV7-9,-,TGTGCCAGCAGTCTTACAGACCTTACCAATGAAAAACTGTTTTTT,CASSLTDLTNEKLFF
few,TRBJ1-5,TRBV10-3,TRBD1,TGTGCCATCAGTGATAGTACCGGGACAGGGGGAAATCAGCCCCAGCATTTT,CAISDSTGTGGNQPQHF
few,TRBJ2-1,TRBV30,TRBD2,TGTGCCTGGAGGGTACCCGGAGGACTAGCGATCAGTGAGCAGTTCTTC,CAWRVPGGLAISEQFF
-,TRBJ2-7,TRBV5-5,TRBD1,TGTGCCAGCAGCTTGAGAGGGGGCCGATCCTACGAGCAGTACTTC,CASSLRGGRSYEQYF
-,TRBJ2-3,TRBV6-1,-,TGCGCCAGCAGTGAGCGTTTGGGCAGGGAGATCACAGATACGCAGTATTTT,CASSERLGREITDTQYF
many,TRBJ1-1,TRBV6-1,-,TGTGCCAGCAGTGCTCGACAGATTATGAACACTGAAGCTTTCTTT,CASSARQIMNTEAFF
few,TRBJ2-2,TRBV7-2,-,TGTGCCAGCAACTCGGGCATAACCTCGGGAGGGGAGCTGTTTTTT,CASNSGITSGGELFF